This T cell receptor (beta chain) was captured by sequencing in a study of blood T cell repertoires in COVID-19 (TCRdb year 2020). Broadly, across the study: Samples covering the acute and convalescent phases of COVID-19 were provided by collaborators in the United States, Italy and Spain. The prospective study material was composed of cDNA or gDNA derived from T cells, B-cell-depleted T cells, or PBMCs. Subjects who had been exposed to COVID-19, were actively infected with it, or had recovered from it provided the deeply sampled blood TCRbeta repertoires that made up the dataset. The repertoires were made available in a free public database intended to serve as a resource for research on the immune response to SARS-CoV-2. Samples were obtained from the ongoing ImmuneRACE study (first 160 participants) and from some 1,200 subjects provided by 6 global collaborators. The sample metadata nearly always contained a de-identified subject ID, COVID-19 status, age in years and sex. Where available, HLA class I and class II types were taken from metadata supplied by the sample provider and were not determined by assay-based typing.

TCRbeta CDR3 regions were amplified from genomic DNA by means of the immunoSEQ Assay, a bias-controlled multiplex PCR. The study's processing was this. Within the assay, amplification of reference gene primers was used to estimate how many nucleated cells each sample contained. To quantify the absolute abundance of each unique TCRbeta CDR3 rearrangement, sequence reads were collapsed and filtered. Productive Simpson clonality was computed per sample as the square root of Simpson's diversity index over productive rearrangements. TCRdb carries this immuneACCESS record with in-frame sequences only. Its versions omit some clonotypes, under half of them owing to an unresolved V gene in the studies checked, with the rest unexplained. V and J calls and clone size are copied from that table; D and trimming were computed from the DNA. For this sample the table gives about 400,000 clones, of which roughly 87% were detected only once. The ten largest make up roughly 2% of the sample.

The CDR3 sequence holds 14 residues, the cysteine and phenylalanine included. Only CDR3 DNA remains: 42 bases, in frame from the first base. For this chain, trimming is 3 bases at the V end and 7 bases at the J end, and the number of junction bases without a gene match is 6. The CDR1 and CDR2 encoded by the germline V gene are SGHRS and YFSETQ. Study-wide findings and limitations: Clinical and demographic metadata were provided uncurated, with the amount varying by source and participant.

Participants in the prospective study were enrolled through a virtual design, were aged roughly 18 to 100 years, and lived in 20 to 30 United States geographic areas. In the prospective study, participants were assigned to cohorts based on the clinical history participants reported in a screening survey and a study questionnaire. Mobile phlebotomists in the prospective study collected whole blood, serum and a nasopharyngeal or oropharyngeal swab from every participant. Prospective study participants could optionally give additional blood draws and questionnaires over an approximately two-month period. Before DNA extraction, prospective study blood samples were shipped either frozen or at room temperature. As regards this clone: What antigen it recognizes has not been identified. Per-base quality was not reported, and no clone a single base away is much larger than it.

The TCR was taken from a woman in her 40s with acute COVID-19. Recombination linked TRBV5-1 to TRBJ2-1; 8 middle bases align to TRBD2. Sequenced sample: PBMCs or T cells enriched from blood (not recorded which). CDR3 sequence: CASSSGGPGNEQFF. The DNA reads TGCGCCAGCAGCTCGGGGGGGCCTGGTAATGAGCAGTTCTTC.